Below, one TCR beta chain is given with its context. As yet, its antigen is unknown. The data belong to a study of Graves' ophthalmopathy and Graves' hyperthyroidism. Study observations and caveats: The model reached roughly 71% sensitivity and around 72% specificity for predicting ophthalmopathy progression. Stable hyperthyroidism and ophthalmopathy were told apart by a 13-signature model, which achieved 85% to 90% sensitivity and 81.08% specificity. Most expanded clonotypes in thyroid above 0.001 frequency also showed up in blood.

Symptoms, serum thyroxine and TRAb, thyroid ultrasound, and orbital computed tomography formed the diagnostic basis. The TCR beta CDR3 regions underwent amplification from RNA transcripts. In the first round, RT-PCR was carried out with HTBI primers, and a multiplex PCR formed the second round. TCRdb passed the multiplex PCR reads through MiXCR, listing each CDR3 protein once. The sample has 900,000 to 1,200,000 distinct CDR3 sequences; less than 45% are singletons. From germline, CDR1 is ENHRY and CDR2 SYGVKD. V lost 6 bases to trimming and J lost 7 bases; unmatched junction nucleotides: 12. The CDR3 runs 16 residues.

The receptor comes from an adult man with Graves' hyperthyroidism. The chain recombines TRBV10-3 with TRBJ2-5, with 12 bases identical to TRBD1. Source material: peripheral blood or thyroid tissue (not recorded which). The CDR3, as DNA: TGTGCCATCAGGGAATCCGGGACAGGGGGCCGTGTGACCCAGTACTTC. The encoded protein is CAIRESGTGGRVTQYF.